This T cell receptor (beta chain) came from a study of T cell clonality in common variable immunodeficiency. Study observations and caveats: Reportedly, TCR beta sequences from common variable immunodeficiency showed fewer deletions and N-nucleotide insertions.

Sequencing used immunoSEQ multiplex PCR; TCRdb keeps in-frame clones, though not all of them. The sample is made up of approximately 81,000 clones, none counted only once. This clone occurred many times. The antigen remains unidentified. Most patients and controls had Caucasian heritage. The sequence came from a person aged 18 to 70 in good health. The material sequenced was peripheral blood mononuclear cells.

The covered CDR3 bases are TGCGCCAGCGCTGACGGACAGCCTCAAGAGACC. Residues: CASADGQPQET. Given in full, the CDR3 is CASADGQPQETQYF. The chain carries TRBV5-1 and TRBJ2-5; a possible D gene is TRBD1 (6 bases). The sequence runs out 3 residues before the end of the CDR3; the remainder is reconstructed from the germline J gene. The length of the CDR3 is 14 residues. Germline V gene data show CDR1 as SGHRS and CDR2 as YFSETQ. V was pared by 7 bases and J by 2 bases, with 15 bases between.